This T cell receptor beta chain was sequenced in a study of blood T cell repertoires in COVID-19. Whole-study context: The United States, Italy and Spain supplied acute and convalescent COVID-19 samples. PBMCs, B-cell-depleted T cells, or T cells were the source of the cDNA or gDNA that made up the material.

CDR1 is SQVTM, CDR2 ANQGSEA, per germline. Unmatched junction bases numbered 13, after V lost 6 bases and J lost 8 bases. The CDR3 length is 14 residues. Methods used by the authors: Estimation of nucleated cell counts relied on the amplification of reference gene primers. The method was immunoSEQ multiplex PCR; TCRdb's version includes in-frame clones alone and lacks a portion of them. V and J calls and clone size come straight from that table; D and trimming were deduced from the DNA. The table has a few hundred thousand clones, 88% seen once. One Seattle source followed patients from active infection through their disease course.

The receptor comes from a woman aged 45-60 years with COVID-19, enrolled during active disease. This chain joins TRBV29-1 and TRBJ1-2; 9 bases fit TRBD1. Sequencing was carried out using peripheral blood. The CDR3 region is CSVETGTGSRGYTF. The CDR3 bases are TGCAGCGTGGAGACCGGGACAGGGTCACGCGGCTACACCTTC.